In this sample, the clone carrying this T cell receptor beta chain turned up once. The sample is drawn from a study of cytotoxic CD8 clonotypes in ibrutinib-treated CLL. TCRdb's table, derived via immunoSEQ multiplex PCR, lists solely in-frame clones and lacks some. The sample includes approximately 160,000 clones, about 88% of them seen just once. Trimming took 4 bases from V and 7 from J, leaving 19 bases between them. The CDR3 has 15 residues. The sequence was obtained from a human donor with chronic lymphocytic leukemia. The sequences come from PBMCs, collected at disease progression, from a patient treated with ibrutinib. The chain is built from TRBV23-1 and TRBJ1-2, with D unresolved. TRBV23-1 is treated as an ORF (open reading frame) with a function not yet certain. CDR3 in amino acids: CASSRLTSPRCGYTF. In nucleotides, the CDR3 is TGCGCCAGCAGTCGCCTGACAAGCCCACGCTGTGGCTACACCTTC.